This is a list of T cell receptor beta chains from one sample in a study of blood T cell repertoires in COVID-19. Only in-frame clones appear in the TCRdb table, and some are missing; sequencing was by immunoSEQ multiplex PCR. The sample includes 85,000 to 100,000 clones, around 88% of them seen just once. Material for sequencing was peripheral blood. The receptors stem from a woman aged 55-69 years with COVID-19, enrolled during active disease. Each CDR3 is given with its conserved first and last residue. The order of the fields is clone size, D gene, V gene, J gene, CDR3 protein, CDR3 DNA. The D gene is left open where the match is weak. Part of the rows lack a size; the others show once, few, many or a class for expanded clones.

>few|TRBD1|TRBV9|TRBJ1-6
CASSSAAGQAYNSPLHF
TGTGCCAGCAGCTCCGCGGCCGGACAGGCCTATAATTCACCCCTCCACTTT
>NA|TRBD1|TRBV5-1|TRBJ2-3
CASSPPTGATDTQYF
TGCGCCAGCAGCCCCCCTACAGGGGCCACAGATACGCAGTATTTT
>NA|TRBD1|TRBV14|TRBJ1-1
CASSQDDRGEAFF
TGTGCCAGCAGCCAAGATGACAGGGGTGAAGCTTTCTTT
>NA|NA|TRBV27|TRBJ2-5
CASKGSTVPNQETQYF
TGTGCCAGCAAGGGGTCGACGGTACCTAATCAAGAGACCCAGTACTTC
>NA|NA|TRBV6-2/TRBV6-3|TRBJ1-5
CASSYIQGSVSWQPQHF
TGTGCCAGCAGTTACATTCAGGGGTCGGTTTCTTGGCAGCCCCAGCATTTT
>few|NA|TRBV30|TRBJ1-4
CAWSVVGGAEKLFF
TGTGCCTGGAGTGTAGTGGGTGGAGCTGAAAAACTGTTTTTT
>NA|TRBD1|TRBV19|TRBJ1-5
CASSINRGDQPQHF
TGTGCCAGTAGTATAAACAGGGGGGATCAGCCCCAGCATTTT
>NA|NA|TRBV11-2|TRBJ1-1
CASSSKGLWDTEAFF
TGTGCCAGCAGCTCCAAAGGACTTTGGGACACTGAAGCTTTCTTT
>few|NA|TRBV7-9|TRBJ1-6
CASSLAGPGISPLHF
TGTGCCAGCAGCTTAGCGGGGCCAGGGATCTCACCCCTCCACTTT
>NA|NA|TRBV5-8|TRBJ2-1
CASSFSSGVYNEQFF
TGTGCCAGCAGCTTTTCAAGCGGCGTCTACAATGAGCAGTTCTTC
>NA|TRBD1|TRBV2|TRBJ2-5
CASRPDRGHQETQYF
TGTGCCAGTCGACCGGACAGGGGGCACCAAGAGACCCAGTACTTC
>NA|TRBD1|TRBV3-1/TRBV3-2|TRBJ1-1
CASSRGTGAGVNTEAFF
TGTGCCAGCAGCCGGGGGACAGGGGCTGGGGTGAACACTGAAGCTTTCTTT
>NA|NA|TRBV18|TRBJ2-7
CASSPRQDSAEQYF
TGTGCCAGCTCACCAAGACAGGACTCGGCCGAGCAGTACTTC
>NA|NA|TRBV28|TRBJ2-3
CASIPAGLSRTDTQYF
TGTGCCAGCATCCCCGCAGGGTTATCCCGGACAGATACGCAGTATTTT
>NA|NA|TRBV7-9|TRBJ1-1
CASSPVAVSTEAFF
TGTGCCAGCAGCCCTGTAGCGGTAAGCACTGAAGCTTTCTTT
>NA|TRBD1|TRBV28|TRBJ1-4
CASSIRTGGPEKLFF
TGTGCCAGCAGCATCCGGACAGGGGGCCCGGAAAAACTGTTTTTT
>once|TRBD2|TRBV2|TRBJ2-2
CASSPTLGRGGVELFF
TGTGCCAGCAGCCCCACGCTCGGGCGGGGGGGCGTGGAGCTGTTTTTT
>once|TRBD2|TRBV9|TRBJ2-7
CASSVVAGFEQYF
TGTGCCAGCAGCGTAGTAGCGGGTTTCGAGCAGTACTTC
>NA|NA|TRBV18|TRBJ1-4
CASSPLGSEKLFF
TGTGCCAGCTCACCCCTCGGGAGTGAAAAACTGTTTTTT
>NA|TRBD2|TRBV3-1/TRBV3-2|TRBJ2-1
CASSQGTSGGHNEQFF
TGTGCCAGCAGCCAAGGGACTAGCGGGGGGCACAATGAGCAGTTCTTC
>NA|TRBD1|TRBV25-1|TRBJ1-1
CASSEYRGQGAFF
TGTGCCAGCAGTGAATACCGAGGACAGGGGGCTTTCTTT
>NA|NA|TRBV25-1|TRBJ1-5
CASSESEGRQPQHF
TGTGCCAGCAGTGAATCGGAGGGTCGCCAGCCCCAGCATTTT
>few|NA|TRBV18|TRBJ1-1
CASSPPAGDRTEAFF
TGTGCCAGCTCACCACCAGCGGGGGATCGAACTGAAGCTTTCTTT
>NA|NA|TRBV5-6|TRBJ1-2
CASSLDSFGGYTF
TGTGCCAGCAGCCTCGACAGTTTTGGTGGCTACACCTTC
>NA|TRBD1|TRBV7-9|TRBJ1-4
CASSSRTGENEKLFF
TGTGCCAGCAGCTCACGGACAGGGGAGAATGAAAAACTGTTTTTT
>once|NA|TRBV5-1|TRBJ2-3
CASSLGAGDTQYF
TGCGCCAGCAGCTTGGGGGCGGGAGATACGCAGTATTTT
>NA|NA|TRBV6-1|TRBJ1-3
CASSETGFGNTIYF
TGTGCCAGCAGTGAAACAGGATTTGGAAACACCATATATTTT
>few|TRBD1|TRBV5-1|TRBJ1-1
CASSGQGRSGTEAFF
TGCGCCAGCAGCGGACAGGGGCGATCGGGCACTGAAGCTTTCTTT
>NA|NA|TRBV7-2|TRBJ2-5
CASSLLPPGGEETQYF
TGTGCCAGCAGCTTACTTCCGCCGGGGGGCGAAGAGACCCAGTACTTC
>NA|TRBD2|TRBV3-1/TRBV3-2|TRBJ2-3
CASSQITSGTSFTDTQYF
TGTGCCAGCAGCCAAATTACCTCCGGGACTAGCTTCACAGATACGCAGTATTTT
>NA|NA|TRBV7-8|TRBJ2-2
CASSSGRIGSTGELFF
TGTGCCAGCAGCTCGGGGCGGATCGGGAGCACCGGGGAGCTGTTTTTT
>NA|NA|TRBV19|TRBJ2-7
CASSTYDRIYEQYF
TGTGCCAGTAGTACCTACGACAGGATCTACGAGCAGTACTTC
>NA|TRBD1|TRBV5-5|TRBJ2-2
CASSPTGVTGELFF
TGTGCCAGCAGCCCCACAGGGGTCACCGGGGAGCTGTTTTTT
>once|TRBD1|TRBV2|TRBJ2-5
CASSRDRAETQYF
TGTGCCAGCAGCAGGGACAGGGCGGAGACCCAGTACTTC
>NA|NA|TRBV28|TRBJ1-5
CASRDRKFSNQPQHF
TGTGCCAGCAGGGACAGAAAATTTAGCAATCAGCCCCAGCATTTT
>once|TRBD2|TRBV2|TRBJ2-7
CASRRRGARSHEQYF
TGTGCCAGCAGGAGGCGGGGGGCAAGGTCCCACGAGCAGTACTTC
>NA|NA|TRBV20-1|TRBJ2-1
CSARAYNEQFF
TGCAGTGCTAGAGCATACAATGAGCAGTTCTTC
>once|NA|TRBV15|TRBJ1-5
CATSRQGSNQPQHF
TGTGCCACCAGCAGACAGGGGAGCAATCAGCCCCAGCATTTT
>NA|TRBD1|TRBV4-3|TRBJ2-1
CASSQVWQGADNEQFF
TGCGCCAGCAGCCAAGTGTGGCAGGGGGCGGACAATGAGCAGTTCTTC